A single sample gave rise to the 14 T cell receptor beta chains below, sequenced in a study of Graves' ophthalmopathy and Graves' hyperthyroidism. Beta-chain TCR CDR3 regions were amplified from RNA transcripts. First-round RT-PCR with HTBI primers preceded a second-round multiplex PCR. MiXCR, run by TCRdb on the multiplex PCR reads, gives a single entry per CDR3 protein. Counted here are 1 million to 1.3 million distinct CDR3 sequences, roughly two fifths occurring once; the ten biggest clones make up 11%. Sequenced: peripheral blood or thyroid tissue (not recorded which). Every receptor here comes from an adult man with Graves' hyperthyroidism.

This clonotype was seen only a few times. Being one base from a much bigger clone, this may be a read error. The gene calls are TRBV9 and TRBJ2-7; D ambiguous. Germline V gene sequence: CDR1 SGDLS, CDR2 YYNGEE. There are 14 residues in the CDR3. The CDR3 sequence is CANSLGLSSYEQYF. Here the CDR3 DNA reads TGTGCCAACAGCTTGGGTCTTAGCTCCTACGAGCAGTACTTC.

This clonotype was seen a handful of times. This sequence may be a read error, since a much larger clone differs from it by one base. This rearrangement joins TRBV4-1 to TRBJ1-2; D call uncertain. Germline loops: CDR1 MGHRA, CDR2 YSYEKL. The V gene lost 1 base and the J gene lost 3 bases, with 9 bases spanning the gap. The CDR3 runs to 14 residues. The CDR3 spells CASSQGWGDYGYTF. The DNA for the CDR3 is TGCGCCAGCAGCCAAGGGTGGGGAGACTATGGCTACACCTTC.

This clonotype was picked up many times. This chain connects TRBV7-2 to TRBJ1-1, with a tentative D call TRBD1 (5 bases). Trimming cost V 4 bases and J 5 bases, with 11 bases left between them. The CDR3 is 13 amino acids. Looked up from germline, CDR1 is SGHTA and CDR2 is FQGNSA. The CDR3 sequence: CASSSKRGTEAFF. The CDR3 nucleotides read TGTGCCAGCAGCTCTAAGCGGGGGACTGAAGCTTTCTTT.

This chain connects TRBV5-6 to TRBJ2-6; maybe TRBD1 (6 bases). Trimming left V 0 bases short and J 1 base short, with 14 bases between. CDR1 and CDR2 (germline): SGHDT, YYEEEE. The CDR3 contains 18 residues. The CDR3 DNA is TGTGCCAGCAGCTTGGCAGGACAGTGGACGTCTGGGGCCAACGTCCTGACTTTC. Its translation: CASSLAGQWTSGANVLTF. The full variable domain, completed using reference TRBV5-6 and TRBJ2-6, is DAGVTQSPTHLIKTRGQQVTLRCSPKSGHDTVSWYQQALGQGPQFIFQYYEEEERQRGNFPDRFSGHQFPNYSSELNVNALLLGDSALYLCASSLAGQWTSGANVLTFGAGSRLTVL.

A few counts support this clonotype. This chain links TRBV6-5 with TRBJ2-7, with 10 bases that match TRBD1. CDR1 and CDR2 from the germline V gene are MNHEY and SVGAGI. The junction had 7 bases not matched to a gene; V was cut back by 2 bases and J by 6 bases. The CDR3 has 15 amino acids. CDR3 bases: TGTGCCAGCAGTTACACCGGGACAGGGGCTGGCGAGCAGTACTTC. Translated: CASSYTGTGAGEQYF.

This clonotype came up a few times. This chain joins TRBV12-5 and TRBJ1-1, with D perhaps matching TRBD1 (5 bases). Germline CDR1 LGHNT, CDR2 FRNRAP. Trimming took 5 bases from V and 1 from J, leaving 8 bases between them. CDR3 length: 13 amino acids. This CDR3 is CASGKTGNTEAFF. The CDR3, as DNA: TGTGCTAGTGGTAAAACAGGGAACACTGAAGCTTTCTTT.

This chain joins TRBV6-2 or TRBV6-3 and TRBJ1-2; no clear D. This CDR3 has 16 residues. Germline lookup yields CDR1 MNHEY and CDR2 SVGEGT. V dropped 2 bases and J dropped 4 bases, with 17 bases sitting between them. CDR3 in DNA: TGTGCCAGCAGTTACCCCTACAGAGAACTCAGCTATGGCTACACCTTC. Protein: CASSYPYRELSYGYTF.

This clonotype appeared many times. J is TRBJ2-5 and V is TRBV12-3 or TRBV12-4, with 7 positions matching TRBD2. The trim removed 7 bases at V and 5 bases at J, leaving 7 bases unmatched. This CDR3 region has 13 residues. The CDR3 reads CASTDTGGETQYF. DNA for the CDR3: TGTGCCAGCACGGACACCGGGGGGGAGACCCAGTACTTC.

The rearrangement uses TRBV7-9 and TRBJ2-2, with D possibly matching TRBD2 (5 bases). The CDR3 is 15 residues long. With 3 bases removed from V and 4 bases from J, the gap between germline ends came to 12 bases. Germline CDR1 SEHNR, CDR2 FQNEAQ (reference sequence). CDR3 coding DNA: TGTGCCAGCAGCTTCACCCCCGGGATCACCGGGGAGCTGTTTTTT. Its protein product is CASSFTPGITGELFF.

The chain uses TRBV20-1 and TRBJ2-5; TRBD2 is a possible D gene (6 bases). The germline CDR1 and CDR2 sequences are DFQATT and SNEGSKA (reference sequence). V was pared by 6 bases and J by 1 base, with 18 bases between. The CDR3 covers 15 residues. The CDR3 DNA is TGCAGTGCCGTGGAGCGGAGGGTCATCCAAGAGACCCAGTACTTC. Translation: CSAVERRVIQETQYF.

This clonotype was detected ten times or more. The V call is TRBV13, the J call TRBJ2-2; weak D call: TRBD2 (6 bases). CDR3 length equals 20 residues. V was pared by 0 bases and J by 3 bases, with 23 bases between. Germline values: CDR1 PRHDT, CDR2 FYEKMQ (reference sequence). CDR3 region: CASSLGRRVNGTLDTGELFF. CDR3 sequence (DNA): TGTGCCAGCAGCTTAGGGCGTCGGGTAAACGGGACTCTCGACACCGGGGAGCTGTTTTTT.

Remarks on this clonotype: One junction end does not reproduce the germline sequence, and a read error may be involved. The chain joins TRBV5-1 to TRBJ2-7; 10 bases are shared with TRBD2. The CDR3 has 14 amino acids. CDR1 and CDR2 from the germline V gene are SGHRS and YFSETQ. The CDR3 is CTSNTASGSHEQYF. The CDR3 region has the DNA TGCACCAGCAATACGGCTAGCGGGAGCCACGAGCAGTACTTC. Full variable domain (outside the CDR3, taken from reference TRBV5-1 and TRBJ2-7): KAGVTQTPRYLIKTRGQQVTLSCSPISGHRSVSWYQQTPGQGLQFLFEYFSETQRNKGNFPGRFSGRQFSNSRSEMNVSTLELGDSALYLCTSNTASGSHEQYFGPGTRLTVT.

The genes are TRBV29-1 and TRBJ1-6, with 7 bases fitting TRBD1. Looked up from germline, CDR1 is SQVTM and CDR2 is ANQGSEA. CDR3 size: 13 residues. Trimming took 7 bases from V and 5 from J; bases not matched to a gene: 5. This chain's CDR3 is CSATGQHNSPLHF. The CDR3 bases are TGCAGCGCCACGGGACAGCATAATTCACCCCTCCACTTT.

This clonotype has ten or more counts. The chain links TRBV5-1 to TRBJ2-7, with D perhaps given as TRBD1 or TRBD2 (6 bases each). Germline V CDR1 and CDR2: SGHRS, YFSETQ. The CDR3 covers 15 residues. Trimming removed 0 bases from V and 3 bases from J, with 13 bases in between. As DNA, the CDR3 is TGCGCCAGCAGCTTGGCCAAAGGGGGGATCTACGAGCAGTACTTC. It codes for CASSLAKGGIYEQYF.